This note documents a single T cell receptor (beta chain) sequence. What it binds is not known. The data belong to a study of CD8+CD57+ T cells in acquired aplastic anemia. Study context: Sorted CD4+ and CD8+ cell DNA averaged around 3 ug. Study observations and caveats: Patients and controls shared roughly 31 CD8+ CDR3 sequences, highly expressed in patients.

Germline V CDR1 and CDR2: SGHRS, YFSETQ. Trimming stripped 4 bases from V and 6 bases from J, with 14 bases between. This CDR3 has 13 amino acids. Genomic DNA served as template for TCR beta VDJ and CDR3 profiling. TCRdb reprocessed the reads with MiXCR, giving one entry per CDR3 protein. This sample carries about 110,000 distinct CDR3 sequences, roughly 51% of them seen once, and the ten largest clones take around 32%. This receptor was taken from a human donor in good health, serving as a control. Sequencing was performed on sorted CD4+, CD8+, or CD8+CD57+ T cells (not recorded which) from PBMCs. The rearrangement uses TRBV5-1 and TRBJ2-7, with a tentative D call TRBD2 (7 bases). CDR3 amino acids: CASSLEGGFEQYF. In DNA, the CDR3 is TGCGCCAGCAGCCTAGAGGGGGGGTTCGAGCAGTACTTC.